The entry below gives a single T cell receptor beta chain sequence along with its context. The sample comes from a study of shared clonotypes between healthy human individuals. At a deep level, the assay was run. Some clones are missing from TCRdb's copy, which holds only in-frame ones; the method was immunoSEQ multiplex PCR. The sample yields 490,000 or so clones, roughly 85% seen once. The receptor was isolated from a woman aged 35 to 49 in good health. Some clones in this sample may be carry-over from other donors' samples. Sequenced input: PBMCs.

This chain's CDR3 is CASSPDRGEQYF. In DNA, the CDR3 is TGTGCCAGCTCACCTGACCGGGGCGAGCAGTACTTC. This chain joins TRBV18 and TRBJ2-7; the D gene is possibly TRBD2 (5 bases). This CDR3 is 12 amino acids long. V was trimmed by 3 bases and J by 6 bases, leaving 9 bases between them. Germline CDR1 and CDR2: KGHSH and LQKENI.